The present entry profiles one TCR beta chain with its context. The entry originates in a study of CD8 T cells in Susac syndrome. The CDR3 has 15 amino acids. V was shortened by 7 bases and J by 6 bases, with 21 bases between the two germline ends. Reverse transcription of about 0.45 to 1 ug RNA was carried out with random hexamers. One entry per CDR3 protein results from TCRdb running MiXCR on the immunoSEQ multiplex PCR reads. The top ten clones hold around 0.07% of a sample with over 300,000 distinct CDR3 sequences, 92% of them seen once. V is TRBV12-3 or TRBV12-4 and J is TRBJ1-1, with D possibly TRBD1 on 6 matching bases. This TCR came from a human donor with multiple sclerosis. The sequencing input was CD4+ T cells from PBMCs. The CDR3 loop reads CASTRGPRGLAEAFF. The CDR3 DNA reads TGTGCCAGCACTAGAGGACCCCGGGGGCTCGCTGAAGCTTTCTTT.